This T cell receptor (beta chain) was retrieved from a study of cytomegalovirus exposure and HLA in healthy donors. Study results and limitations: Association of approximately 16,000 TCR beta sequences with HLA alleles was found at 0.05 false discovery rate in a later analysis.

A remark on this clone: Antigen specificity is unknown.

CDR1 is SGHTA and CDR2 is FQGNSA in the germline V gene. This CDR3 contains 17 residues. Trimming left V 0 bases short and J 5 bases short, with 20 bases between. Researchers ran the PCR with 60 Vbeta and 13 Jbeta primers. Here immunoSEQ multiplex PCR was the method, and the copy in TCRdb shows in-frame clones only, minus some. This repertoire shows some 200,000 clones, 75% to 90% found once; its top ten account for 0.71%. The sequencing input was PBMCs. This TCR was sampled from a boy younger than 10 in good health and CMV-seronegative. The chain joins TRBV7-2 to TRBJ2-7; possible D gene TRBD2, 6 bases. This CDR3 is CASSLAVLGGAGNEQYF. As DNA, the CDR3 is TGTGCCAGCAGCTTAGCAGTGTTGGGGGGAGCGGGCAACGAGCAGTACTTC. The whole variable domain, filled in from reference TRBV7-2 and TRBJ2-7, reads GAGVSQSPSNKVTEKGKDVELRCDPISGHTALYWYRQSLGQGLEFLIYFQGNSAPDKSGLPSDRFSAERTGGSVSTLTIQRTQQEDSAVYLCASSLAVLGGAGNEQYFGPGTRLTVT.